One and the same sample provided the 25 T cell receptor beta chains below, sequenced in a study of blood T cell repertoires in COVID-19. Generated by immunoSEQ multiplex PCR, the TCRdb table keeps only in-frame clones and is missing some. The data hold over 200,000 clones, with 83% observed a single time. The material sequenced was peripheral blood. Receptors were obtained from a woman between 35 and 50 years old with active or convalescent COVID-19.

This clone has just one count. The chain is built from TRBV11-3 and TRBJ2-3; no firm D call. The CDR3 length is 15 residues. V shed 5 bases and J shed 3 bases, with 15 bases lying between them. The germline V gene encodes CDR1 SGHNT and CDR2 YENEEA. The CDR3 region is CASSPRPGLTDTQYF. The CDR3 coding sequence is TGTGCCAGCAGCCCCCGTCCGGGTTTGACAGATACGCAGTATTTT.

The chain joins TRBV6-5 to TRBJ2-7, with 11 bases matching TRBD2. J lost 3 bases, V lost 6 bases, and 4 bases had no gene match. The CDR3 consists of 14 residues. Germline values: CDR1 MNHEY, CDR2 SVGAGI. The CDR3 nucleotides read TGTGCCAGCAGCGTGGGACTAGCGGACTACGAGCAGTACTTC. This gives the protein CASSVGLADYEQYF.

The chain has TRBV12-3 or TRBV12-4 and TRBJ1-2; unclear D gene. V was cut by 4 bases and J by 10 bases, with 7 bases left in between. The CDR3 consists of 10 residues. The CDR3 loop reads CASSSGLYTF. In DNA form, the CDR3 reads TGTGCCAGCAGTTCAGGTCTCTACACCTTC.

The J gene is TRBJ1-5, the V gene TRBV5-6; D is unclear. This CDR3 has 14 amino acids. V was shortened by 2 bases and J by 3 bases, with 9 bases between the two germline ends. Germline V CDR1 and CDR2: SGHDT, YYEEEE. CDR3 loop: CASSLAGNNQPQHF. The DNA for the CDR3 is TGTGCCAGCAGCTTAGCCGGGAACAATCAGCCCCAGCATTTT.

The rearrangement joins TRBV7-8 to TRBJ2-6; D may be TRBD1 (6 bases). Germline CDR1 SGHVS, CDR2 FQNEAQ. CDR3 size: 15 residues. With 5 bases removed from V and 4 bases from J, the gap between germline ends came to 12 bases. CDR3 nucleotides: TGTGCCAGCAGCACCCGGACAGCCGGGGCCAACGTCCTGACTTTC. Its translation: CASSTRTAGANVLTF.

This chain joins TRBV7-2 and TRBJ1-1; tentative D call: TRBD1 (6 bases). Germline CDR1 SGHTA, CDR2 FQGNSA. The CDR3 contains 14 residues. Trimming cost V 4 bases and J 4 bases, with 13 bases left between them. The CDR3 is CASSSTTRGTEAFF. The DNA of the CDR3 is TGTGCCAGCAGCTCCACAACCAGGGGCACTGAAGCTTTCTTT.

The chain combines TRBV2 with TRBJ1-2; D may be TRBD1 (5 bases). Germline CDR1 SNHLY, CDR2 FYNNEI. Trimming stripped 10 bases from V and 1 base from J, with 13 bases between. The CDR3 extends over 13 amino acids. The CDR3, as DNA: TGTGCCACGATCCGGGACTTTAACTATGGCTACACCTTC. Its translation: CATIRDFNYGYTF.

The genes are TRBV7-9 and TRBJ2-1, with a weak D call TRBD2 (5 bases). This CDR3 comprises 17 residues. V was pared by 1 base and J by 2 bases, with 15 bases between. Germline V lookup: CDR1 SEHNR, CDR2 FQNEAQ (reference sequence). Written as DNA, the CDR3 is TGTGCCAGCAGCTTAGTAGAGGGCCTAGTACCCTACAATGAGCAGTTCTTC. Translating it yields CASSLVEGLVPYNEQFF.

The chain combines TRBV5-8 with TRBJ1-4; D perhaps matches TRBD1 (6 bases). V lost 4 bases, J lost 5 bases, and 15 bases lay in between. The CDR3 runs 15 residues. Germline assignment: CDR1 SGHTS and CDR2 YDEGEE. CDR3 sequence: CASSGRTAANEKLFF. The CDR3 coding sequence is TGTGCCAGCAGCGGTCGGACAGCAGCAAATGAAAAACTGTTTTTT. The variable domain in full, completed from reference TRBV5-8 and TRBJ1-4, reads EAGVTQSPTHLIKTRGQQATLRCSPISGHTSVYWYQQALGLGLQFLLWYDEGEERNRGNFPPRFSGRQFPNYSSELNVNALELEDSALYLCASSGRTAANEKLFFGSGTQLSVL.

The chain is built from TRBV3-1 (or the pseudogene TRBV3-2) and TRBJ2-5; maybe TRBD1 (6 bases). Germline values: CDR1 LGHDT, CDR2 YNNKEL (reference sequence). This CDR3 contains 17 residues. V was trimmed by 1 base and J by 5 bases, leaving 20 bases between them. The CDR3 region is CASSQGHLGQIDETQYF. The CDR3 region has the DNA TGTGCCAGCAGCCAAGGCCATCTAGGACAGATTGACGAGACCCAGTACTTC.

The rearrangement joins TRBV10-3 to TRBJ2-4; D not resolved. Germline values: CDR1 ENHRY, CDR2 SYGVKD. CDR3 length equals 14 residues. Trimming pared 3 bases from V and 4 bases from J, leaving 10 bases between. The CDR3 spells CAISDRIEKNIQYF. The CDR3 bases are TGTGCCATCAGTGACAGGATTGAGAAAAACATTCAGTACTTC.

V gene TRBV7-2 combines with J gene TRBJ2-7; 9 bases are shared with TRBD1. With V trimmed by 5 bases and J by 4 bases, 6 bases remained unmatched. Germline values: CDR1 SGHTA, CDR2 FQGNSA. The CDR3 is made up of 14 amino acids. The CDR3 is CASSLGTGFYEQYF. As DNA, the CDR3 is TGTGCCAGCAGCCTGGGGACAGGGTTTTACGAGCAGTACTTC.

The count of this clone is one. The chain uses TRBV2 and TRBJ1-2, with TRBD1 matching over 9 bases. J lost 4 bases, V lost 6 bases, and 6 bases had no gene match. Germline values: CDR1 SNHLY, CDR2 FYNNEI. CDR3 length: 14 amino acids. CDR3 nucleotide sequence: TGTGCCAGCAGGGGGACAGGGTGGAGCTATGGCTACACCTTC. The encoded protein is CASRGTGWSYGYTF.

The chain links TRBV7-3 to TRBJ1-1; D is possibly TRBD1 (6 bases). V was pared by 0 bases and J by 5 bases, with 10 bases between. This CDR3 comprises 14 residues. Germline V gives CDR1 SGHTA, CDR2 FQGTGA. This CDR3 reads CASSLTGGRTEAFF. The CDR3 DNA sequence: TGTGCCAGCAGCTTAACAGGGGGAAGGACTGAAGCTTTCTTT.

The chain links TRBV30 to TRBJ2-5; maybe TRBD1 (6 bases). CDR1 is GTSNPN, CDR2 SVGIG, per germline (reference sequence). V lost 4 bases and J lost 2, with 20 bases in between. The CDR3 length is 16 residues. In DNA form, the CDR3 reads TGTGCCTGGACCAATGGGGCCAGCCAGGGGCAAGAGACCCAGTACTTC. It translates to CAWTNGASQGQETQYF.

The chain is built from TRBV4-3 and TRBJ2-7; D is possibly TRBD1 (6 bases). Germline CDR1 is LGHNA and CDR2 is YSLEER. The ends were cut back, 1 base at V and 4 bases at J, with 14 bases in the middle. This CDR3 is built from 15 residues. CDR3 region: CASSQGWQGQYEQYF. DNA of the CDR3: TGCGCCAGCAGCCAAGGGTGGCAGGGGCAATACGAGCAGTACTTC.

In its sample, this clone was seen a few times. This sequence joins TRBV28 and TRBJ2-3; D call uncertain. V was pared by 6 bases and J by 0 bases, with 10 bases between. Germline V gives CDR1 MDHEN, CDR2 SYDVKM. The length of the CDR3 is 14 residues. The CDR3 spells CASSLPLSTDTQYF. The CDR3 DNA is TGTGCCAGCAGCCTACCCCTTAGCACAGATACGCAGTATTTT.

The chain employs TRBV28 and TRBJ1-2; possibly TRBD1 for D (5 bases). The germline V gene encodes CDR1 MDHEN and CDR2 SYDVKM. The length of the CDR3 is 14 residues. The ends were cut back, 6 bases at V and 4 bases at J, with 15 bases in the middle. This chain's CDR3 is CASRRDGGGYGYTF. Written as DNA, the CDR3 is TGTGCCAGCAGACGCGACGGGGGAGGCTATGGCTACACCTTC.

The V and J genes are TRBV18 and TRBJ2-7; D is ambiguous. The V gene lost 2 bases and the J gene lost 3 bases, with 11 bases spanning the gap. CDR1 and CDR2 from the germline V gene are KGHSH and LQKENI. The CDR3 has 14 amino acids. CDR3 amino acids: CASSPGAFGYEQYF. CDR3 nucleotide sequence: TGTGCCAGCTCACCAGGAGCATTCGGCTACGAGCAGTACTTC.

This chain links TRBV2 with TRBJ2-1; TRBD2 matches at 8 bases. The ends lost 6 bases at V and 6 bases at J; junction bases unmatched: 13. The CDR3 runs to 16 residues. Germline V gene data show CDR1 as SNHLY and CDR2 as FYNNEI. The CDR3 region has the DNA TGTGCCAGCAGGGGGTTTGGGCGGGGGGCCAGCAATGAGCAGTTCTTC. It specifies CASRGFGRGASNEQFF. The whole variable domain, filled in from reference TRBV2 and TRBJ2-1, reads EPEVTQTPSHQVTQMGQEVILRCVPISNHLYFYWYRQILGQKVEFLVSFYNNEISEKSEIFDDQFSVERPDGSNFTLKIRSTKLEDSAMYFCASRGFGRGASNEQFFGPGTRLTVL.

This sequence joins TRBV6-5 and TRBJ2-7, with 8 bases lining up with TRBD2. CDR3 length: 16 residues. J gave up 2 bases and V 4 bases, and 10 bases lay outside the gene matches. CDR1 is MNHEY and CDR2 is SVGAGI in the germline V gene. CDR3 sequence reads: CASSSPLAGGTYEQYF. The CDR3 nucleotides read TGTGCCAGCAGTTCCCCCCTCGCGGGGGGAACCTACGAGCAGTACTTC.

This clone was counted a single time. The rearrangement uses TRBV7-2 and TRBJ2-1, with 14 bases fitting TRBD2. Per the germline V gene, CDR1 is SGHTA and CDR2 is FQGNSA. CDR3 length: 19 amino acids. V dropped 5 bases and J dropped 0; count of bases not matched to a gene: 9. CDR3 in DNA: TGTGCCAGCAGCCTAAGACTAGCGGGAGGGCCGAGCTCCTACAATGAGCAGTTCTTC. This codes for CASSLRLAGGPSSYNEQFF. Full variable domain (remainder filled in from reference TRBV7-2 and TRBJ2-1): GAGVSQSPSNKVTEKGKDVELRCDPISGHTALYWYRQSLGQGLEFLIYFQGNSAPDKSGLPSDRFSAERTGGSVSTLTIQRTQQEDSAVYLCASSLRLAGGPSSYNEQFFGPGTRLTVL.

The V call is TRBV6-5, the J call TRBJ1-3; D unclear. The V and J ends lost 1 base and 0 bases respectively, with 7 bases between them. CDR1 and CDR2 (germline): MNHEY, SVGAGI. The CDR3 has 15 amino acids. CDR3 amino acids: CASSYFSSSGNTIYF. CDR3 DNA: TGTGCCAGCAGTTACTTTTCTTCCTCTGGAAACACCATATATTTT.

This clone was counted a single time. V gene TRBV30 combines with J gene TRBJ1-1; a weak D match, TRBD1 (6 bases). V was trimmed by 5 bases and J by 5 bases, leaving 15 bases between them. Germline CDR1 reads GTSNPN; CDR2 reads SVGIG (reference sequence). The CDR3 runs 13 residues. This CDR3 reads CAWGRGMGTEAFF. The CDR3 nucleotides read TGTGCCTGGGGCAGGGGCATGGGGACTGAAGCTTTCTTT.

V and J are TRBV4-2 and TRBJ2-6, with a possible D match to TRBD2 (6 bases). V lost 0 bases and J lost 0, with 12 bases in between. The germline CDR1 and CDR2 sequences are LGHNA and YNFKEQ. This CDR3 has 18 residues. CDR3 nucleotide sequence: TGTGCCAGCAGCCAAGATGGGGGACTTAGCTCTGGGGCCAACGTCCTGACTTTC. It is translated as CASSQDGGLSSGANVLTF.